The following is a TCR beta chain sequence with its context. Its specificity is not known. This could be a read error, since a much larger clone is one nucleotide away. TCRdb recomputed calls from the PCR reads with MiXCR, one row per CDR3 protein. This table has 85,000 to 95,000 distinct CDR3 sequences, roughly 19% appearing once. Libraries for naive CD8 T cells, which were made from about 20,000 to 1,000,000 sorted cells, drew on 10%, 30% or 50% of the RNA. The data are from a study of molecular identifiers for immune sequencing clone quantification. The study, taken as a whole, reports: For effector cells, clones above 20 RNA copies held over 97% of molecules; for naive cells, under 1%. The sizes of highly expanded clones could be underestimated when identical TCR molecules share a barcode.

CDR3 length equals 16 residues. The J segment lost 4 bases and the V segment lost 1 base, leaving 7 bases of the junction unmatched. The germline CDR1 and CDR2 sequences are PRHDT and FYEKMQ (reference sequence). The chain recombines TRBV13 with TRBJ2-5; 9 bases match TRBD2. This TCR was recovered from a human donor in good health. Some libraries in this study had Jurkat cell RNA spiked in. The sample taken for sequencing was naive CD8+ T cells from blood, with Jurkat cell RNA spiked in. Sample subset: FACS-sorted CD8+CD4-CCR7+CD45RA+ naive T cells. CDR3 residues: CASSLVPAGGLETQYF. In DNA form, the CDR3 reads TGTGCCAGCAGCTTAGTCCCAGCGGGGGGTCTAGAGACCCAGTACTTC.